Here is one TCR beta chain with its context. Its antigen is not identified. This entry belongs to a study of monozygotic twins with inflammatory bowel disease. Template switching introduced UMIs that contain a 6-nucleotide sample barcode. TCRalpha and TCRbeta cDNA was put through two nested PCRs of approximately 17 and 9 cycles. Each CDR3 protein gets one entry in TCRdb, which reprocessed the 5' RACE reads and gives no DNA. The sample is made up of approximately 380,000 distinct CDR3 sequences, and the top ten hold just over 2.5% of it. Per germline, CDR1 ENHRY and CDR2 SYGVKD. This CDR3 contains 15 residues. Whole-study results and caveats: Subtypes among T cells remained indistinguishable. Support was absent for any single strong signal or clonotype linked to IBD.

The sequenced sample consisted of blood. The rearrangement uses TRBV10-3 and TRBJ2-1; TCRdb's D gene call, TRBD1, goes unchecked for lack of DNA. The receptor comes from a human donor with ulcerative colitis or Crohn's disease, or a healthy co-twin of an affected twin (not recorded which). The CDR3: CAISESPGLTNEQFF.